This T cell receptor (beta chain) was captured in a study of T-cell reconstitution after alpha-beta-depleted transplantation in children. Study-level points and caveats: Reportedly, only several hundred clones from non-depleted graft cells drove alpha-beta T-cell counts at about two months.

Germline V lookup: CDR1 SQVTM, CDR2 ANQGSEA. The CDR3 sequence is 12 residues long. Trimming stripped 5 bases from V and 2 bases from J, with 7 bases between. This clonotype was seen ten or more times. What it recognizes is unknown. A library of TCRbeta sequences, prepared with unique molecular identifiers, was generated. Each CDR3 protein gets one entry after TCRdb re-called the PCR reads with MiXCR. The data contain about 300,000 distinct CDR3 sequences, 9.5% to 13% of them singletons. Sequenced here: PBMCs, sampled before TCRalphabeta/CD19-depleted stem cell transplant. The rearrangement uses TRBV29-1 and TRBJ1-5; D is possibly TRBD1 (5 bases). The receptor's source is a boy under two years old with acute myeloid leukemia, due to receive a stem cell transplant. CDR3 region: CSVQTGNQPQHF. The CDR3 nucleotides are TGCAGCGTTCAGACAGGCAATCAGCCCCAGCATTTT.